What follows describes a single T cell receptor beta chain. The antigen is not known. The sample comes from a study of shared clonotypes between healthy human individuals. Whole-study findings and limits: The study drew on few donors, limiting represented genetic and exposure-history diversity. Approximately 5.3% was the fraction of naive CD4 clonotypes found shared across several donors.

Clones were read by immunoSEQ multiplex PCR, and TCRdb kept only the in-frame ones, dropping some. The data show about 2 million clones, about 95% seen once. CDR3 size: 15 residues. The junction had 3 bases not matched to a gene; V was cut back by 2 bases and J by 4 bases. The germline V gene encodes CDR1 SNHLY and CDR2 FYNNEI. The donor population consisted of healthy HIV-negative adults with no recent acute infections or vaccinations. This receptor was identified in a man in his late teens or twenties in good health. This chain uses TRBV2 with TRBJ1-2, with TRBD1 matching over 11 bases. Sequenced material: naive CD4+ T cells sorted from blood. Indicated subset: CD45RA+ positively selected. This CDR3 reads CASSESGQGVYGYTF. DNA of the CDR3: TGTGCCAGCAGTGAATCGGGACAGGGGGTCTATGGCTACACCTTC.